This T cell receptor (beta chain) was sequenced in a study of blood T cell repertoires in COVID-19 (dated by TCRdb to about 2020). Turning to the overall study: Samples covering the acute and convalescent phases of COVID-19 were provided by collaborators in the United States, Italy and Spain. Nearly every sample came with metadata listing a de-identified subject ID, COVID-19 status, age in years and sex. The repertoires were made available in a free public database intended to serve as a resource for research on the immune response to SARS-CoV-2. The prospective study material was composed of cDNA or gDNA derived from T cells, B-cell-depleted T cells, or PBMCs. Where available, HLA class I and class II types were obtained from metadata supplied by the sample provider rather than from assay-based typing. The samples were drawn from two sources: the first 160 participants of the ongoing ImmuneRACE study, and fewer than 1,500 subjects contributed by 6 global collaborators. Subjects who had been exposed to COVID-19, were actively infected with it, or had recovered from it provided the deeply sampled blood TCRbeta repertoires that made up the dataset.

For this clone: Its binding antigen is unknown. No base quality information exists; no much larger clone differs at one position.

TCRbeta CDR3 regions were amplified from genomic DNA using the immunoSEQ Assay, a bias-controlled multiplex PCR. Per the authors' processing: The number of nucleated cells in each sample was estimated by amplification of reference gene primers within the assay. Sequence reads were collapsed and filtered to measure the absolute abundance of every unique TCRbeta CDR3 rearrangement. For each sample, productive Simpson clonality was calculated by taking the square root of Simpson's diversity index across productive rearrangements. Held by TCRdb, this immuneACCESS table contains in-frame sequences only and omits some clones. Under half of the omission traces to an unresolved V gene where checked; the cause of the rest is unknown. The V and J calls and clone size were taken over from that table, and D and trimming were inferred from the DNA. This sample gives about 200,000 clones in total; approximately 86% of them show up just once. The ten biggest clones cover approximately 4.2% of the sample.

Trimming leaves V shorter by 8 bases and J shorter by 0 bases, with the junction holding 9 bases beyond the gene matches. The germline V gene yields SGDLS for CDR1 and YYNGEE for CDR2. From its cysteine to its phenylalanine, the CDR3 spans 17 amino acids. The read is trimmed to its CDR3 DNA, 51 bases read in frame from base 1. Participants in the prospective study were enrolled through a virtual design, were aged roughly 18 to 90 years, and lived in 24 United States geographic areas. To assign participants to cohorts, the prospective study relied on clinical history that participants themselves reported in a screening survey and a study questionnaire. Each participant in the prospective study had whole blood, serum and a nasopharyngeal or oropharyngeal swab collected by mobile phlebotomists. Over an approximately 2-month period, participants in the prospective study had the option of providing additional blood draws and questionnaires. Before DNA extraction, blood samples from the prospective study were shipped at room temperature or frozen.

Overall study outcomes, separate from this receptor: The quantity of clinical and demographic metadata differed by source and by participant and was supplied without curation.

The chain links TRBV9 with TRBJ2-3; 13 junctional bases match TRBD2. This sequence originates from a woman aged 40 to 49 with acute COVID-19. The source material was PBMCs or T cells enriched from blood (not recorded which). At the DNA level, the sequence is TGTGCCAGTTCCACTAGCGGGAGGGCCGGGAGCACAGATACGCAGTATTTT. Translated, it reads CASSTSGRAGSTDTQYF.